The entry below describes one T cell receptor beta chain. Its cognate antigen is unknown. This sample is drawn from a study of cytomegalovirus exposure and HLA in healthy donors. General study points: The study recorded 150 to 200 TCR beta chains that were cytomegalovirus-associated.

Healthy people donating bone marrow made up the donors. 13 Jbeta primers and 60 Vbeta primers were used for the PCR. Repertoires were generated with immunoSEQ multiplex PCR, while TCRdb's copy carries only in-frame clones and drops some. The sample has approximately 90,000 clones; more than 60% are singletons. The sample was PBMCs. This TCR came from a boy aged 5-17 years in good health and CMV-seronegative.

The CDR3 region is CASSPHTHTLNTEAFF. CDR3 DNA sequence: TGTGCCAGCAGCCCCCACACACACACCTTGAACACTGAAGCTTTCTTT. The chain joins TRBV14 to TRBJ1-1; D remains unclear. V was shortened by 4 bases and J by 0 bases, with 15 bases between the two germline ends. CDR3 length: 16 amino acids. Germline V gives CDR1 SGHDN, CDR2 FVKESK.